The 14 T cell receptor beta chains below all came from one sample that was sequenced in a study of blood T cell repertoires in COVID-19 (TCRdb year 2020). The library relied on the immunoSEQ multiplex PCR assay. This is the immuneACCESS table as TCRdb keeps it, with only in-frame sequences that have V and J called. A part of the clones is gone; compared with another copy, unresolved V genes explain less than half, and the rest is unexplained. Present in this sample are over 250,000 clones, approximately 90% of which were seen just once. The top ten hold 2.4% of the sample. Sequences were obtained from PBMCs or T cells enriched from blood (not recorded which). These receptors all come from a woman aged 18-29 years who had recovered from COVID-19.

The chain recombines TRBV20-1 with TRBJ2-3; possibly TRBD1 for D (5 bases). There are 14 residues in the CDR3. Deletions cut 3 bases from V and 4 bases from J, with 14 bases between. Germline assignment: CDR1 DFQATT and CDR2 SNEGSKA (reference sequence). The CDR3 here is CSASFQIGADTQYF. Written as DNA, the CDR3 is TGCAGTGCTAGTTTTCAGATAGGGGCAGATACGCAGTATTTT.

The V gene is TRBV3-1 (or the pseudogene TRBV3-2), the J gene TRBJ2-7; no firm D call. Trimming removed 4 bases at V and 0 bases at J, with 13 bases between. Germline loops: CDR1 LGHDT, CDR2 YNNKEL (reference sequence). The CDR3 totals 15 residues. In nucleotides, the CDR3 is TGTGCCAGCAGCCCTAAGCACAGCTCCTCCTACGAGCAGTACTTC. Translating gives CASSPKHSSSYEQYF.

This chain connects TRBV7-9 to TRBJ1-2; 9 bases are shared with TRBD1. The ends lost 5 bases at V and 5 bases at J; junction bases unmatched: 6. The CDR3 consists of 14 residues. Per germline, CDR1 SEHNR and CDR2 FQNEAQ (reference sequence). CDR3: CASSPGQGIYGYTF. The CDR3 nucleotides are TGTGCCAGCAGCCCGGGACAGGGAATATATGGCTACACCTTC.

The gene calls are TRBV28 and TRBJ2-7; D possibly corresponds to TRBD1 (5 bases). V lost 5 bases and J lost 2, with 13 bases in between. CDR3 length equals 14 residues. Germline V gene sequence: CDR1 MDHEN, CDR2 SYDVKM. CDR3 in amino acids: CASSTTGLTYEQYF. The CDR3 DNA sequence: TGTGCCAGCAGTACTACAGGCCTTACCTACGAGCAGTACTTC.

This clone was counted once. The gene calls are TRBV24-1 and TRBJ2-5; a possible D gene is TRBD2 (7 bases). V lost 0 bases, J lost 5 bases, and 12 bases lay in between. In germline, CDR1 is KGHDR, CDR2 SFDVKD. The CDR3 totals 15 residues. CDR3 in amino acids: CATSDLTGGAETQYF. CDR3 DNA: TGTGCCACCAGTGATTTGACGGGGGGCGCGGAGACCCAGTACTTC.

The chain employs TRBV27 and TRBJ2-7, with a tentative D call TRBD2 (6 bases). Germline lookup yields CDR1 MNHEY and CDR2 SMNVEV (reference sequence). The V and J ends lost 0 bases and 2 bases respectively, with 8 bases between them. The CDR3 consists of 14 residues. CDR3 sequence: CASSLSGSTYEQYF. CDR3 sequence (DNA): TGTGCCAGCAGTTTATCCGGGAGTACCTACGAGCAGTACTTC.

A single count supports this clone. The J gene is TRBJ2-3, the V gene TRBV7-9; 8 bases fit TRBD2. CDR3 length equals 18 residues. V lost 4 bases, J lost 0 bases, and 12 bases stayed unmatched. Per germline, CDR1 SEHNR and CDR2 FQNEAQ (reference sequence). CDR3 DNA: TGTGCCAGCAGCTCCAATCCTTTCCTAGCGGGCAGCACAGATACGCAGTATTTT. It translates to CASSSNPFLAGSTDTQYF. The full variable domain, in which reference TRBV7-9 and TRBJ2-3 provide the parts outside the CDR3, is DTGVSQNPRHKITKRGQNVTFRCDPISEHNRLYWYRQTLGQGPEFLTYFQNEAQLEKSRLLSDRFSAERPKGSFSTLEIQRTEQGDSAMYLCASSSNPFLAGSTDTQYFGPGTRLTVL.

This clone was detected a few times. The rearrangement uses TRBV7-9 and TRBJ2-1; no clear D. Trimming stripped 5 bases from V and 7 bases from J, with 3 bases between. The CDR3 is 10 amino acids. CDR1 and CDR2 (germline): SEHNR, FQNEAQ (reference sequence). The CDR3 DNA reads TGTGCCAGCAGCCCGAATGAGCAGTTCTTC. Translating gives CASSPNEQFF.

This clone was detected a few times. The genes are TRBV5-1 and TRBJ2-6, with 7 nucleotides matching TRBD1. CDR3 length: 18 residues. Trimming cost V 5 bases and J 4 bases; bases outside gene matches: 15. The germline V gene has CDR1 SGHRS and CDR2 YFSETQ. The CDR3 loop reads CASRPTLQGPAGANVLTF. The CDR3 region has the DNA TGCGCCAGCAGACCGACCCTACAGGGGCCCGCCGGGGCCAACGTCCTGACTTTC.

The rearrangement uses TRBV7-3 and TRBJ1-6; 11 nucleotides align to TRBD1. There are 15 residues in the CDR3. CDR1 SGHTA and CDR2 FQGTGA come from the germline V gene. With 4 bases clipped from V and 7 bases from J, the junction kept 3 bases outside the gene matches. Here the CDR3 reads CASSSGTGGNSPLHF. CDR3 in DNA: TGTGCCAGCAGCTCCGGGACAGGGGGAAATTCACCCCTCCACTTT.

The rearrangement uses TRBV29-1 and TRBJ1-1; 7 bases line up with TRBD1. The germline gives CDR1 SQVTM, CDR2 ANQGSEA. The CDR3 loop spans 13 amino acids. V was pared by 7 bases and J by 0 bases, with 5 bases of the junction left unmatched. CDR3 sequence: CSARTGVNTEAFF. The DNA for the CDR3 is TGCAGCGCTCGAACAGGGGTGAACACTGAAGCTTTCTTT.

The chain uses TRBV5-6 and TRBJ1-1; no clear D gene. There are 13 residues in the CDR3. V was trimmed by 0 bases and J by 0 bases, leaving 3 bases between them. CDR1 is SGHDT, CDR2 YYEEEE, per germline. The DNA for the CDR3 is TGTGCCAGCAGCTTGGCCTTGAACACTGAAGCTTTCTTT. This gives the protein CASSLALNTEAFF.

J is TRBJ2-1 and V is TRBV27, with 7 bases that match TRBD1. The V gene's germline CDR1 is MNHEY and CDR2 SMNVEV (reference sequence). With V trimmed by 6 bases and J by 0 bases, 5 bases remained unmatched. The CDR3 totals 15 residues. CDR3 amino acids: CASSKTGNSYNEQFF. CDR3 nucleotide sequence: TGTGCCAGCAGCAAGACAGGGAACTCCTACAATGAGCAGTTCTTC.

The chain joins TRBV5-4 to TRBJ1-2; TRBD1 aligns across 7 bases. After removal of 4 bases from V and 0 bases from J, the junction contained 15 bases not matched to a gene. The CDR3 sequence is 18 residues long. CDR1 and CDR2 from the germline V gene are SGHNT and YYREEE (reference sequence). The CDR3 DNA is TGTGCCAGCAGCCAAGAACCGGGACAGATTGCCTCTAACTATGGCTACACCTTC. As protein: CASSQEPGQIASNYGYTF.